This T cell receptor beta chain was documented in a study of graft-versus-host responses after intestinal transplantation listed by TCRdb under 2021. With regard to the full study: The transplants that recipients received were multivisceral, liver-intestinal, or isolated intestinal. Every recipient was given anti-thymocyte globulin induction, then maintenance tacrolimus and steroids for about three years. Bulk TCR-beta CDR3 sequencing was used to track graft-versus-host and host-versus-graft alloreactive T cell clones in the graft, circulation and bone marrow after intestinal transplantation. Alloreactive clones were identified by sequencing pre-transplant mixed lymphocyte reaction products and comparing them with unstimulated pre-transplant donor and recipient T cells. A cohort of about 26 intestinal transplant recipients, including one retransplant, was enrolled, and a few patients lacking pretransplant specimens were excluded. A peak of at least 4% donor T cells among recipient peripheral blood mononuclear cells was the definition used for donor T cell macrochimerism. Samples from a few later patients were sequenced in-house on an Illumina MiSeq with MiXCR processing rather than by the commercial service. Broad study findings and their caveats: In patients with donor T cell macrochimerism, the allografts had high GvH to HvG T cell clonal ratios. Early after transplant, peak levels of circulating GvH clones were found to be associated with declines in HvG clones. Conclusions were limited by the relatively low number and heterogeneity of intestinal transplant patients. GvH clones were detected in recipient bone marrow, and some appeared earlier in ileal mucosa or blood, consistent with an intestinal mucosal origin.

Concerning this clone itself: What this receptor recognizes is not known. Base qualities are not provided; no much larger clone lies one nucleotide away.

Library construction relied on the immunoSEQ multiplex PCR assay. Adaptive Biotechnologies carried out high-throughput TCR-beta CDR3 sequencing of genomic DNA for most patients. In the source study's methods: Adaptive's ImmunoSEQ software supplied the TCR sequencing data for 18 patients, while MiXCR and VDJtools were used to process a few other patients. CDR3 nucleotide sequences shared between donor and recipient were removed because the origin of such sequences could not be assigned. At least 2-fold expansion over unstimulated cells and a minimum CFSE-low frequency of 0.002% (template counts) or 0.001% (read counts) were required for clones to be classified as alloreactive. Clones were considered mappable if detected in sequenced pre-transplant spleen, lymph node, or MLR CFSE-low populations of the donor or recipient. The cumulative frequency of alloreactive clones was calculated as a percentage of all sequences, weighted by copy number. What TCRdb holds here is the immuneACCESS table cut down to in-frame rearrangements. Part of the clones is not present; checked against another copy, under half of the missing clones reflect an unresolved V gene, and the others are unexplained. V, J and clone size reflect that table, while D and trimming were determined from the DNA. Here the sample has about 98,000 clones; more than 75% occur a single time. The ten top clones hold approximately 1.4% of the sample.

CDR1 and CDR2 are drawn from the germline V gene: LGHNA, YSLEER. The CDR3 contains 14 residues, cysteine and phenylalanine counted. The CDR3 DNA has 42 bases and is translated from base 1. A distance of 5 bases separates the germline ends of V and J, which lose 0 bases and 3 bases respectively. Blood samples were collected up to 4 times in the first month after transplant and then at least monthly when available. The sequence was obtained from a human patient who received an intestinal transplant, so some T cells may come from the graft donor. The rearranged chain carries TRBV4-3 and TRBJ2-2; a weak D assignment points to TRBD1 (5 bases agree). This material consisted of PBMCs, taken 255 days after intestinal transplant. The DNA reads TGCGCCAGCAGCCAAGACAGGGACACCGGGGAGCTGTTTTTT. It encodes CASSQDRDTGELFF.